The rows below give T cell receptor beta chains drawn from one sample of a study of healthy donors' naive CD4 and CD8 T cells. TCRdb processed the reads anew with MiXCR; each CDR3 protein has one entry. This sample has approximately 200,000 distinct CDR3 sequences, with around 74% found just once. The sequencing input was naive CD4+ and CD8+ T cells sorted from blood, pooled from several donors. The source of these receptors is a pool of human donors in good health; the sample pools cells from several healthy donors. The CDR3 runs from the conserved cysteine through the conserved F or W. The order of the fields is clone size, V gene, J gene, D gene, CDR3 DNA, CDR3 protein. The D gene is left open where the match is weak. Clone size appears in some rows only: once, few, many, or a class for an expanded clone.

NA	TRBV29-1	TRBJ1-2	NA	TGCAGCGTTGAATGGGCAGGAGGAGGCTACACCTTC	CSVEWAGGGYTF
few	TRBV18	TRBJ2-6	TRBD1	TGTGCCAGCTCAAGGGACAGGGGATTCTCTGGGGCCAACGTCCTGACTTTC	CASSRDRGFSGANVLTF
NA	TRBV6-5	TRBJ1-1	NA	TGTGCCAGCAGTTCTCTTACAGGGTACACTGAAGCTTTCTTT	CASSSLTGYTEAFF
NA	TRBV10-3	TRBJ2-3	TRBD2	TGTGCCATCAGCCTCGGGACTAGCGGGAGATTGGGCACAGATACGCAGTATTTT	CAISLGTSGRLGTDTQYF
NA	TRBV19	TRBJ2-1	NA	TGTGCCACCCTGGGATACAATGAGCAGTTCTTC	CATLGYNEQFF
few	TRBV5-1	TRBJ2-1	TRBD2	TGCGCCAGCGATGGGGGAGGGAATGTAGATGAGCAGTTCTTC	CASDGGGNVDEQFF
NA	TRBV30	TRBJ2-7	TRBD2	TGTGCCTGGAATAGCGGGTTAGGCTACGAGCAGTACTTC	CAWNSGLGYEQYF
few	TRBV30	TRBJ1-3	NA	TGTGCCTGGAGTACATCCTCCTCTGGAAACACCATATATTTT	CAWSTSSSGNTIYF
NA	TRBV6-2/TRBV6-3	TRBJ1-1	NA	TGTGCCAGCAGTTACTCTGGGGCAAAAGCTTTCTTT	CASSYSGAKAFF
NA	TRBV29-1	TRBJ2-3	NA	TGCAGCGTTGAAGGACTAGAAGATACGCAGTATTTT	CSVEGLEDTQYF
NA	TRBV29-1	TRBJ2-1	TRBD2	TGCAGCGTCGGACTAGCGGGGGATGAGCAGTTCTTC	CSVGLAGDEQFF
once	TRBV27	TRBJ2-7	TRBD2	TGTGCCAGCAGTTTAAGACTAGCGGGAGGTCCATACGAGCAGTACTTC	CASSLRLAGGPYEQYF
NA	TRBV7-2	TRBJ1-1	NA	TGTGCCAGCAGCTCCGCCGGTGGCACTGAAGCTTTCTTT	CASSSAGGTEAFF
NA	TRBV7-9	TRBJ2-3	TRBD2	TGTGCCAGCACCCTGGGACTAGCGGGGCCAGATACGCAGTATTTT	CASTLGLAGPDTQYF
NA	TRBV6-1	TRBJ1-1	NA	TGTGCCAGCAGTGAAAGGAGGGCAGTCATGAACACTGAAGCTTTCTTT	CASSERRAVMNTEAFF
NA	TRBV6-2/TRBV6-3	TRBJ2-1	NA	TGTGCCAGCAGCCAGCCGGAGATATCCCGGAATGAGCAGTTCTTC	CASSQPEISRNEQFF
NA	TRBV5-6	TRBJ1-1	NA	TGTGCCAGCAGGTTGGGGGGTATCACTGAAGCTTTCTTT	CASRLGGITEAFF
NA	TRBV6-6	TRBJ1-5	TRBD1	TGTGCCAGCAGTGACAGGGAACGCAATCAGCCCCAGCATTTT	CASSDRERNQPQHF
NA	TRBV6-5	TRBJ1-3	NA	TGTGCCAGCATCGCGGGAGCCCCTAGCTCTGGAAACACCATATATTTT	CASIAGAPSSGNTIYF
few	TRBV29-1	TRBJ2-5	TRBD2	TGCAGCGCCGCGGCGGGGGGCCAGTACTTC	CSAAAGGQYF
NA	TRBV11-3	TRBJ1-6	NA	TGTGCCAGCAGCAGAAACTGGAGGGCAGAAGAGAGCGATTCACCCCTCCACTTT	CASSRNWRAEESDSPLHF
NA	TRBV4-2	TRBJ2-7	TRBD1	TGCGCCAGCAGCCAAGCCCGGGACAGGCCCACCTACGAGCAGTACTTC	CASSQARDRPTYEQYF
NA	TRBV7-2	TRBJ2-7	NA	TGTGCCAGCAGCTTAGTGGGCTGGGACACCTCCTACGAGCAGTACTTC	CASSLVGWDTSYEQYF